The entry below gives a single T cell receptor (beta chain) sequence along with its context. Its cognate antigen is unknown. TCRdb re-analyzed the 5' RACE reads; it lists each CDR3 protein once, without DNA. The listing contains fewer than 550,000 distinct CDR3 sequences. These data belong to a study of T cells expressing NK-cell markers. General study findings and limits: NKG2C+ dominant clonotypes from about 6 donors made up roughly 1.0-7.0% of CD8+ T cells. Topping the CD3+CD56-NKG2C+ fraction as well were these clonotypes, in a handful of donors.

Germline V gives CDR1 SGHTA, CDR2 FQGNSA. The CDR3 is made up of 16 amino acids. The clonotype originates from a woman in her forties or fifties in good health. Sequenced material: blood T cells: a sorted CD56 or NKG2C T cell subset, CD4+ or CD8+ T cells, or bulk PBMC T cells (not recorded which). The rearrangement links TRBV7-2 to TRBJ2-2; the D call of TRBD2 rests on TCRdb alone, since no DNA is present to check it. The CDR3 sequence: CASGLAGGPSTGELFF.